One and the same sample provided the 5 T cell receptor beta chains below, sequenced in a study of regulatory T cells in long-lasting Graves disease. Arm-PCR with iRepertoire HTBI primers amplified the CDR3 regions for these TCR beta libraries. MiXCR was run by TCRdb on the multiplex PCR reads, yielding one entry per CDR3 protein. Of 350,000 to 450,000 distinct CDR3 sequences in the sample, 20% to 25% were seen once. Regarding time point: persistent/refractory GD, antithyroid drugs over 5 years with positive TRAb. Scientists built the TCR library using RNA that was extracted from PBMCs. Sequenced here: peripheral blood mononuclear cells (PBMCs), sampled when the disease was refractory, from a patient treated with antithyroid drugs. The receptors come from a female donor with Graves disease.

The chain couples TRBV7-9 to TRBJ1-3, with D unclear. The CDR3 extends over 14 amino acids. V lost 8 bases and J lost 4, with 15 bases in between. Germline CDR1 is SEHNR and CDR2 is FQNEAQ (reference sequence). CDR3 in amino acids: CASLETRPGNTIYF. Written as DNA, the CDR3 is TGTGCCAGCCTCGAGACTAGGCCAGGAAACACCATATATTTT.

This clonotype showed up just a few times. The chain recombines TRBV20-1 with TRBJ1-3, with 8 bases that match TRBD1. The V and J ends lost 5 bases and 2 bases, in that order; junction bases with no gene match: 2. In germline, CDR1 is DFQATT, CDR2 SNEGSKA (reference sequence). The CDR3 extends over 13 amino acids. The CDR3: CSAATGAGNTIYF. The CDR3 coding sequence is TGCAGTGCTGCGACAGGGGCTGGAAACACCATATATTTT.

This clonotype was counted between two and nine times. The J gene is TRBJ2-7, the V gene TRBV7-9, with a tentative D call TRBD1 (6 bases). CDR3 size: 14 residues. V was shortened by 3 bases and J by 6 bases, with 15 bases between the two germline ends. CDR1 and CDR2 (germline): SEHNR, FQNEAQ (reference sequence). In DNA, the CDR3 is TGTGCCAGCAGCTTGTCCAGGGGCTTTGGCGAGCAGTACTTC. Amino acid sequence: CASSLSRGFGEQYF.

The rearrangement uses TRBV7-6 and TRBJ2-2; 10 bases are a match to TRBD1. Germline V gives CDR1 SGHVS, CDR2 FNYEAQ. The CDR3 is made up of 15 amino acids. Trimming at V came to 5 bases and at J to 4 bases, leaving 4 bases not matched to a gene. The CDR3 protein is CASSGRQGATGELFF. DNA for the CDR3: TGTGCCAGCAGCGGGAGACAGGGGGCCACCGGGGAGCTGTTTTTT.

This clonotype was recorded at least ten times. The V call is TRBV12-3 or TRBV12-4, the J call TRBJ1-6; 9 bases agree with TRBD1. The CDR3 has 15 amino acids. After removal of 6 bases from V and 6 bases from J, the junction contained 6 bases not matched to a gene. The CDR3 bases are TGTGCCAGCAGGCGGACAGGGGCATCTAATTCACCCCTCCACTTT. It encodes CASRRTGASNSPLHF.